This T cell receptor (beta chain) emerged from a study of identical twins (dated by TCRdb to the mid-2010s). Regarding the research as a whole: TCR alpha and beta repertoires from monozygotic twins, unrelated adults of various ages and cord blood were deep-sequenced to test whether fetal clonotypes persist. Replicate twin experiments were performed at different times using different library preparation protocols to rule out contamination. The full study reports these points: Recombination models systematically underestimated out-of-frame TCR alpha sharing in monozygotic twins but agreed with sharing between unrelated individuals. Compared with coincidental sharing between unrelated individuals, out-of-frame TCR alpha sequences shared between twins had an excess of sequences with low generation probability. Zero-insertion analyses could be partly confounded by invariant T cells such as MAIT and iNKT, although diverse VJ usage argued against such confounding for most clonotypes. In beta out-of-frame sequences, excess twin sharing was weaker, because having fewer shared sequences lowered the signal-to-noise ratio. Because the same donors could not be followed over many years, the conclusions relied on cross-sectional statistical analysis. Abundant cord blood beta clonotypes carried fewer insertions; young adult naive repertoires showed a weaker similar trend, while memory repertoires showed none.

This clonotype appeared a few times. Its cognate antigen has yet to be identified. Base-call qualities are not available, and no considerably larger clone is one nucleotide away. Library preparation was by 5' RACE. Instrument on record: Illumina HiSeq 2000. A universal primer binding site was introduced by template switching, and a unique molecular identifier was present in the final cDNA, enabling accurate counting of TCR cDNA molecules. First-strand cDNA for TCR alpha and beta chains was synthesized from specific primers in the conserved constant-segment region. To control for contamination, each cDNA library was double barcoded with a SMART-Mk sample barcode plus Illumina barcodes. TruSeq adapter sequences, together with Illumina sample barcodes, were added in two successive PCR steps. The Illumina HiSeq platform was used with custom primers to sequence TCR alpha and beta cDNA libraries. Regarding the original processing steps: Raw reads were processed with MiGEC to extract unique molecular identifiers, and MiXCR was used to determine CDR3 positions. Recombination models were inferred per individual with the repgenHMM and IGoR tools using an EM algorithm. The analysis of shared clonotypes was done with the tcR package in R, with sharing normalized by the product of cloneset sizes. To study raw recombination free of thymic and clonal selection effects, out-of-frame nonproductive sequences were analyzed. TCRdb ran its own pipeline on the public reads, namely fastp trimming at Q25 and MiXCR clone calling, and kept in-frame beta chains. Merged by CDR3 protein, the rows form single entries marked with the most common genes and DNA. The V and J calls and clone size come from TCRdb's table, not from the authors' own analysis. The sample table shows more than 350,000 distinct CDR3 sequences, and about 9% are seen once. The ten biggest clones cover around 8.6% of the sample.

Only healthy Caucasian donors were included. Three unrelated non-twin adults were additionally sequenced: a male aged 18 to 29, a male aged 50 to 59 and a female aged 50 to 59. Miltenyi CD45RO+ enrichment and human naive T-cell isolation kits were used to isolate memory (CD45RO+) and naive T cells from PBMC. Sequencing was performed on naive T cells sorted from blood. Explained via the paper, the cell subset or site label denotes: cells isolated with a human naive T-cell isolation kit. The source is a woman between 45 and 60 years old in good health.

The CDR3 region reads CASSLAPSGSNEQFF. DNA sequence: TGCGCCAGCAGCTTGGCGCCTAGCGGGAGCAATGAGCAGTTCTTC. The chain was built from TRBV5-1 and TRBJ2-1; 10 central bases correspond to TRBD2. CDR1 is given as SGHRS and CDR2 as YFSETQ, both from the germline V gene. Reading from cysteine to phenylalanine, the CDR3 counts 15 amino acids. Kept here is only the CDR3 DNA, which spans 45 bases and is read in frame from base 1. Trimming leaves V shorter by 0 bases and J shorter by 6 bases, with the junction holding 3 bases beyond the gene matches.